This entry features one T cell receptor (beta chain) sequence. Its cognate antigen is unknown. These data originate in a study of blood T cells in healthy people across ages. Broader study findings: Diversity was higher, and naive CD4+ cells more numerous, in long-lived donors than in aged donors.

CDR1 is SGDLS and CDR2 is YYNGEE in the germline V gene. The V gene end was trimmed by 3 bases and the J gene end by 7 bases; junction bases not matched to a gene: 11. The CDR3 consists of 15 residues. Then a second PCR, running roughly 7 to 12 cycles, was carried out with a sample-barcoded 5' primer and a J-beta primer mix. TCRdb processed the 5' RACE reads anew with MiXCR; each CDR3 protein has one entry. The sample holds 800,000 to 950,000 distinct CDR3 sequences; approximately 49% are singletons and the top ten take roughly 13%. Each donor gave ten milliliters of peripheral blood. This chain links TRBV9 with TRBJ2-3, with TRBD1 matching over 7 bases. This receptor was taken from a young man in good health. The sequenced material came from blood. The CDR3 sequence: CASSAGQTESNTQYF. The CDR3 region has the DNA TGTGCCAGCAGCGCGGGACAGACCGAGTCAAATACGCAGTATTTT.